This TCR beta chain appears in the sequencing data of a study of cytomegalovirus exposure and HLA in healthy donors. Use of 60 Vbeta and 13 Jbeta primers characterized the PCR. Some clones are missing from TCRdb's copy, which holds only in-frame ones; the method was immunoSEQ multiplex PCR. The sample carries around 170,000 clones, over 75% recorded once. There are 15 residues in the CDR3. The ends were cut back, 1 base at V and 2 bases at J, with 9 bases in the middle. CDR1 and CDR2 from the germline V gene are SGHVS and FQNEAQ. In this sample, this clone turned up a few times. Sequencing was done on a sample of PBMCs. The chain carries TRBV7-8 and TRBJ1-5; D is uncertain. This sequence originates from a man aged 50-59 years in good health and CMV-seronegative. The CDR3 loop is CASSLDSGGNQPQHF. CDR3 bases: TGTGCCAGCAGCTTAGATTCCGGGGGCAATCAGCCCCAGCATTTT.